These 6 T cell receptor beta chains originate from one sample sequenced in a study of shared T cell receptors in the human thymus. Assay used: immunoSEQ multiplex PCR; TCRdb lists only in-frame clones, some missing. The table records under 850,000 clones, 88% of them present only once. This sample was also put to use in a study of human thymus T cells.

Specimen: thymocytes. The receptors stem from a boy younger than two with a congenital heart defect.

The chain uses TRBV28 and TRBJ2-7; 8 bases are shared with TRBD1. Losses at the gene ends were 6 bases for V and 6 bases for J; bases not matched to a gene: 19. The CDR3 extends over 17 amino acids. Germline lookup yields CDR1 MDHEN and CDR2 SYDVKM. Written as DNA, the CDR3 is TGTGCCAGCAGCCTTGGGGGACAGGTAATCCGTAGGGGCGAGCAGTACTTC. Its translation: CASSLGGQVIRRGEQYF.

This chain connects TRBV14 to TRBJ1-3; no definite D call. The ends were cut back, 0 bases at V and 0 bases at J, with 6 bases in the middle. Germline loops: CDR1 SGHDN, CDR2 FVKESK. The CDR3 spans 15 residues. The CDR3 DNA is TGTGCCAGCAGCCAAGATCACAGCTCTGGAAACACCATATATTTT. This sequence encodes CASSQDHSSGNTIYF.

The chain recombines TRBV15 with TRBJ2-5; no clear D gene. This CDR3 is built from 13 residues. CDR1 LNHNV and CDR2 YYDKDF come from the germline V gene (reference sequence). The V gene lost 1 base and the J gene lost 5 bases, with 8 bases spanning the gap. CDR3 amino acids: CATSRGPRETQYF. CDR3 nucleotide sequence: TGTGCCACCAGCAGAGGCCCCCGGGAGACCCAGTACTTC.

The chain recombines TRBV6-1 with TRBJ2-7, with D tentatively TRBD2 (5 bases). Trimming pared 3 bases from V and 2 bases from J, leaving 8 bases between. Germline values: CDR1 MNHNS, CDR2 SASEGT. This CDR3 is 13 amino acids long. CDR3 sequence: CASSDETTYEQYF. For the CDR3, the DNA is TGTGCCAGCAGTGATGAGACTACCTACGAGCAGTACTTC.

This chain uses TRBV7-8 with TRBJ2-7, with 10 bases that match TRBD1. This CDR3 has 16 residues. Germline V gives CDR1 SGHVS, CDR2 FQNEAQ. J gave up 5 bases and V 8 bases, and 15 bases lay outside the gene matches. The CDR3 DNA reads as TGTGCCAGCGGCACTCCCGGGACAGGGGTGTCTAACGAGCAGTACTTC. Its translation: CASGTPGTGVSNEQYF.

The chain is built from TRBV28 and TRBJ2-1, with D perhaps TRBD1 (6 bases). V was cut by 6 bases and J by 8 bases, with 29 bases left in between. CDR3 length equals 18 residues. Germline CDR1 is MDHEN and CDR2 is SYDVKM. The CDR3 sequence is CASSRVHSTGSYHDEQFF. In DNA, the CDR3 is TGTGCCAGCAGCCGGGTACACTCCACAGGGAGTTACCACGATGAGCAGTTCTTC.